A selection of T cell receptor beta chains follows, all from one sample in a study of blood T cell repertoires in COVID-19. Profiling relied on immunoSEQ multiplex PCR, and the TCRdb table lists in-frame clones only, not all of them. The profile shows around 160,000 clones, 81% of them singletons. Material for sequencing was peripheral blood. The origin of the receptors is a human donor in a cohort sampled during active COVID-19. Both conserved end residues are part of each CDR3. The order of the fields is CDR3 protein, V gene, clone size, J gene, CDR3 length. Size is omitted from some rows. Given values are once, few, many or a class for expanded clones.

cdr3_aa: CASSLMGAEGDTQYF
v_call: TRBV5-6
clone_size: NA
j_call: TRBJ2-3
cdr3_length: 15

cdr3_aa: CASKELLNTEAFF
v_call: TRBV6-5
clone_size: NA
j_call: TRBJ1-1
cdr3_length: 13

cdr3_aa: CASSHGQGGNQPQHF
v_call: TRBV5-4
clone_size: NA
j_call: TRBJ1-5
cdr3_length: 15

cdr3_aa: CASSFDRANTGELFF
v_call: TRBV7-2
clone_size: NA
j_call: TRBJ2-2
cdr3_length: 15

cdr3_aa: CASSPGTRGGETQYF
v_call: TRBV7-2
clone_size: NA
j_call: TRBJ2-5
cdr3_length: 15

cdr3_aa: CASRAGQYGYTF
v_call: TRBV2
clone_size: NA
j_call: TRBJ1-2
cdr3_length: 12

cdr3_aa: CARDRGLSGGYTF
v_call: TRBV30
clone_size: NA
j_call: TRBJ1-2
cdr3_length: 13

cdr3_aa: CASSLKAREYEQYF
v_call: TRBV7-9
clone_size: NA
j_call: TRBJ2-7
cdr3_length: 14

cdr3_aa: CASSRGSTPQPQHF
v_call: TRBV6-2/TRBV6-3
clone_size: NA
j_call: TRBJ1-5
cdr3_length: 14

cdr3_aa: CASSLGAAGKGEQYF
v_call: TRBV7-9
clone_size: once
j_call: TRBJ2-7
cdr3_length: 15

cdr3_aa: CASSQELGGYSPLHF
v_call: TRBV3-1/TRBV3-2
clone_size: NA
j_call: TRBJ1-6
cdr3_length: 15

cdr3_aa: CASSPFRGEKLFF
v_call: TRBV3-1/TRBV3-2
clone_size: once
j_call: TRBJ1-4
cdr3_length: 13

cdr3_aa: CASSLGGTANQPQHF
v_call: TRBV7-2
clone_size: NA
j_call: TRBJ1-5
cdr3_length: 15

cdr3_aa: CASSQSGTGAYEQYF
v_call: TRBV14
clone_size: NA
j_call: TRBJ2-7
cdr3_length: 15

cdr3_aa: CASSSIGDTEKLFF
v_call: TRBV27
clone_size: once
j_call: TRBJ1-4
cdr3_length: 14

cdr3_aa: CSVGQGADEKLFF
v_call: TRBV29-1
clone_size: NA
j_call: TRBJ1-4
cdr3_length: 13

cdr3_aa: CAISGRRKGYTF
v_call: TRBV10-3
clone_size: NA
j_call: TRBJ1-2
cdr3_length: 12

cdr3_aa: CASSLLSDRANTGELFF
v_call: TRBV5-1
clone_size: NA
j_call: TRBJ2-2
cdr3_length: 17

cdr3_aa: CAWSVSLRFESGNTIYF
v_call: TRBV30
clone_size: NA
j_call: TRBJ1-3
cdr3_length: 17

cdr3_aa: CASSYRQGLSSPLHF
v_call: TRBV6-2/TRBV6-3
clone_size: NA
j_call: TRBJ1-6
cdr3_length: 15

cdr3_aa: CASSAGGQMNTEAFF
v_call: TRBV19
clone_size: once
j_call: TRBJ1-1
cdr3_length: 15

cdr3_aa: CASKGGDIYEQYF
v_call: TRBV2
clone_size: NA
j_call: TRBJ2-7
cdr3_length: 13

cdr3_aa: CASSLGPSGANVLTF
v_call: TRBV5-8
clone_size: NA
j_call: TRBJ2-6
cdr3_length: 15

cdr3_aa: CASSIPLAEPGANVLTF
v_call: TRBV19
clone_size: NA
j_call: TRBJ2-6
cdr3_length: 17

cdr3_aa: CASSYPRRGADTDTQYF
v_call: TRBV6-2/TRBV6-3
clone_size: NA
j_call: TRBJ2-3
cdr3_length: 17

cdr3_aa: CASSLAASRQETQYF
v_call: TRBV7-2
clone_size: NA
j_call: TRBJ2-5
cdr3_length: 15

cdr3_aa: CASSYSQGNTQYF
v_call: TRBV6-5
clone_size: few
j_call: TRBJ2-5
cdr3_length: 13

cdr3_aa: CASSIPHTPDRGRTEAFF
v_call: TRBV19
clone_size: NA
j_call: TRBJ1-1
cdr3_length: 18

cdr3_aa: CASRGGQANTGELFF
v_call: TRBV11-2
clone_size: NA
j_call: TRBJ2-2
cdr3_length: 15

cdr3_aa: CASSEEGGHDQTF
v_call: TRBV6-1
clone_size: NA
j_call: TRBJ1-2
cdr3_length: 13

cdr3_aa: CASSIRAGGTDTQYF
v_call: TRBV9
clone_size: few
j_call: TRBJ2-3
cdr3_length: 15

cdr3_aa: CATSGVRLAGGSTDTQYF
v_call: TRBV15
clone_size: once
j_call: TRBJ2-3
cdr3_length: 18

cdr3_aa: CASREAGTGWTEAFF
v_call: TRBV7-8
clone_size: NA
j_call: TRBJ1-1
cdr3_length: 15

cdr3_aa: CAISEGSSGGYEQYF
v_call: TRBV10-3
clone_size: NA
j_call: TRBJ2-7
cdr3_length: 15

cdr3_aa: CASRGGASETQYF
v_call: TRBV23-1
clone_size: NA
j_call: TRBJ2-5
cdr3_length: 13

cdr3_aa: CASSYLGQGSYNEQFF
v_call: TRBV6-6
clone_size: NA
j_call: TRBJ2-1
cdr3_length: 16

cdr3_aa: CASSQYNRETYGYTF
v_call: TRBV23-1
clone_size: NA
j_call: TRBJ1-2
cdr3_length: 15

cdr3_aa: CASSPGGRGRETQYF
v_call: TRBV18
clone_size: NA
j_call: TRBJ2-5
cdr3_length: 15

cdr3_aa: CASSSTGGGRSPLHF
v_call: TRBV19
clone_size: few
j_call: TRBJ1-6
cdr3_length: 15

cdr3_aa: CASRVDRGGPQHF
v_call: TRBV2
clone_size: NA
j_call: TRBJ1-5
cdr3_length: 13

cdr3_aa: CSVPSTWTGPYNEQFF
v_call: TRBV29-1
clone_size: NA
j_call: TRBJ2-1
cdr3_length: 16

cdr3_aa: CAISTDRERVNTEAFF
v_call: TRBV10-3
clone_size: NA
j_call: TRBJ1-1
cdr3_length: 16